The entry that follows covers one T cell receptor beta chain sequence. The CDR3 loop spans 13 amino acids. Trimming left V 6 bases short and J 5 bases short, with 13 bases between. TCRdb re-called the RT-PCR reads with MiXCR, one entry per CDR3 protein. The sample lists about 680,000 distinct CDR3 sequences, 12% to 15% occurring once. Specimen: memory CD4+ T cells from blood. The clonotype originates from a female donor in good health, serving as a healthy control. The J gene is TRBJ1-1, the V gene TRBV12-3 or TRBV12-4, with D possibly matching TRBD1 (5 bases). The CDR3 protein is CASRWGRKTEAFF. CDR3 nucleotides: TGTGCCAGCAGGTGGGGGAGAAAAACTGAAGCTTTCTTT.